The rows below give T cell receptor beta chains drawn from one sample of a study of human T cells and chemical hapten exposure. Via MiXCR, TCRdb re-called the RACE reads, giving one row per CDR3 protein. The table lists about 90,000 distinct CDR3 sequences, under 13% of them singletons, with approximately 0.99% in the top ten. The material sequenced was whole blood, taken in connection with sensitization to the hapten diphenylcyclopropenone (DPC). These receptor sequences come from a young woman with alopecia areata. Some clones in this sample may be carry-over from other donors' samples. The CDR3 runs from the conserved cysteine through the conserved F or W. The D gene is left open where the match is weak. Where a row states a size, it is once, few, many or the class of an expanded clone; other rows omit it.

abundance: many
d_gene: -
j_gene: TRBJ1-5
v_gene: TRBV2
CDR3nt: TGTGCCAGCAGTCGAGAACCCCGTAGCAATCAGCCCCAGCATTTT
CDR3aa: CASSREPRSNQPQHF

abundance: many
d_gene: -
j_gene: TRBJ1-5
v_gene: TRBV18
CDR3nt: TGTGCCAGCTCCCCAGGTTCAGATCAGCCCCAGCATTTT
CDR3aa: CASSPGSDQPQHF

abundance: many
d_gene: -
j_gene: TRBJ1-1
v_gene: TRBV20-1
CDR3nt: TGCAGTGCTAGAGATCCTTCAGGGTTAAAGGAAGCTTTCTTT
CDR3aa: CSARDPSGLKEAFF

abundance: many
d_gene: TRBD1
j_gene: TRBJ2-5
v_gene: TRBV10-1
CDR3nt: TGCGCCAGCAGCAACGCCGGGACAGCAGGAGAGACCCAGTACTTC
CDR3aa: CASSNAGTAGETQYF

abundance: -
d_gene: -
j_gene: TRBJ2-3
v_gene: TRBV20-1
CDR3nt: TGCAGTTACCAACCACTCGACCTCCCAGATACGCAGTATTTT
CDR3aa: CSYQPLDLPDTQYF

abundance: many
d_gene: -
j_gene: TRBJ2-5
v_gene: TRBV6-1
CDR3nt: TGTGCCAGCAGTGATCCCCGGGAGTCGGCATTCCGAGAGACCCAGTACTTC
CDR3aa: CASSDPRESAFRETQYF

abundance: many
d_gene: -
j_gene: TRBJ1-1
v_gene: TRBV5-5
CDR3nt: TGTGCCAGCAGCTTGGGGCAGATGAACACTGAAGCTTTCTTT
CDR3aa: CASSLGQMNTEAFF

abundance: -
d_gene: TRBD2
j_gene: TRBJ2-3
v_gene: TRBV28
CDR3nt: TGTGCCAGCAGTTCACTAGCGGGGGTCCCACATACGCAGTATTTT
CDR3aa: CASSSLAGVPHTQYF

abundance: few
d_gene: -
j_gene: TRBJ2-3
v_gene: TRBV7-2
CDR3nt: TGTGCCAGCAGCTTAGAGGGGTGGAGCACAGATACGCAGTATTTT
CDR3aa: CASSLEGWSTDTQYF

abundance: many
d_gene: TRBD1
j_gene: TRBJ1-6
v_gene: TRBV6-4
CDR3nt: TGTGCCAGCAGTGCAGGGGGCGGTTCACCCCTCCACTTT
CDR3aa: CASSAGGGSPLHF

abundance: many
d_gene: -
j_gene: TRBJ2-1
v_gene: TRBV11-2
CDR3nt: TGTGCCAGCAGTTTAGTGGAGGGGGCCGGCTACAATGAGCAGTTCTTC
CDR3aa: CASSLVEGAGYNEQFF

abundance: many
d_gene: -
j_gene: TRBJ1-2
v_gene: TRBV20-1
CDR3nt: TGCAGTGCGCTACAGACAGTCACTAACTATGGCTACACCTTC
CDR3aa: CSALQTVTNYGYTF

abundance: -
d_gene: TRBD1
j_gene: TRBJ1-4
v_gene: TRBV30
CDR3nt: TGTGCCGGAAAGGCCCAGGGGGCCGGTGAAAAACTGTTTTTT
CDR3aa: CAGKAQGAGEKLFF

abundance: many
d_gene: -
j_gene: TRBJ2-7
v_gene: TRBV6-2/TRBV6-3
CDR3nt: TGTGCCAGCCAGGGACTTATATCGTCCTACGAGCAGTACTTC
CDR3aa: CASQGLISSYEQYF

abundance: few
d_gene: -
j_gene: TRBJ1-1
v_gene: TRBV29-1
CDR3nt: TGCAGCGCCGACTCTGGCACTGAAGCTTTCTTT
CDR3aa: CSADSGTEAFF

abundance: many
d_gene: -
j_gene: TRBJ1-1
v_gene: TRBV11-2
CDR3nt: TGTGCCAGCAGCTCTATCCGGGAGGGCTACACTGAAGCTTTCTTT
CDR3aa: CASSSIREGYTEAFF

abundance: many
d_gene: -
j_gene: TRBJ1-5
v_gene: TRBV7-2
CDR3nt: TGTGCCAGCAGCTTAGATTTAAGCAATCAGCCCCAGCATTTT
CDR3aa: CASSLDLSNQPQHF

abundance: many
d_gene: -
j_gene: TRBJ2-3
v_gene: TRBV21-1
CDR3nt: TGTGCCAGCAACCAGAAAGAAGATACGCAGTATTTT
CDR3aa: CASNQKEDTQYF

abundance: many
d_gene: -
j_gene: TRBJ1-3
v_gene: TRBV18
CDR3nt: TGTGCCAGCTCACCACCCAACGGAAACACCATATATTTT
CDR3aa: CASSPPNGNTIYF

abundance: many
d_gene: -
j_gene: TRBJ1-5
v_gene: TRBV24-1
CDR3nt: TGTGCCACCAAGGGAAGCGGAGAGGATCAGCCCCAGCATTTT
CDR3aa: CATKGSGEDQPQHF

abundance: many
d_gene: TRBD2
j_gene: TRBJ2-2
v_gene: TRBV7-3
CDR3nt: TGTGCCAGCAGGCCGGGACTAGAGAACACCGGGGAGCTGTTTTTT
CDR3aa: CASRPGLENTGELFF

abundance: many
d_gene: TRBD1
j_gene: TRBJ2-1
v_gene: TRBV28
CDR3nt: TGTGCCAGCAGAGCTAGAACCGGGACAGGGACTTCCAGCGGGGAGCAGTTCTTC
CDR3aa: CASRARTGTGTSSGEQFF

abundance: few
d_gene: -
j_gene: TRBJ1-2
v_gene: TRBV30
CDR3nt: TGTGCCTGGAGATTACAGGAGCCGGGCTATGGCTACACCTTC
CDR3aa: CAWRLQEPGYGYTF

abundance: -
d_gene: TRBD1
j_gene: TRBJ2-1
v_gene: TRBV28
CDR3nt: TGTGCCAGCAGTAGCGCCGGGACAGGTCCCTACAATGAGCAGTTCTTC
CDR3aa: CASSSAGTGPYNEQFF

abundance: -
d_gene: -
j_gene: TRBJ1-4
v_gene: TRBV7-2
CDR3nt: TGTGCCAGCAGCCCCGGCAGAAAGAATGAAAAACTGTTTTTT
CDR3aa: CASSPGRKNEKLFF

abundance: -
d_gene: -
j_gene: TRBJ1-5
v_gene: TRBV20-1
CDR3nt: TGCAGTGCTAGAGATGCCGCCAGGGGCAATCAGCCCCAGCATTTT
CDR3aa: CSARDAARGNQPQHF

abundance: many
d_gene: -
j_gene: TRBJ2-1
v_gene: TRBV6-2/TRBV6-3
CDR3nt: TGTGCCAGCAGTTACTCCAGGGGCTGGGCCTACAATGAGCAGTTCTTC
CDR3aa: CASSYSRGWAYNEQFF

abundance: -
d_gene: TRBD1
j_gene: TRBJ1-4
v_gene: TRBV29-1
CDR3nt: TGCAGCGCCATTGAGGGGGCTAGTGAAAAACTGTTTTTT
CDR3aa: CSAIEGASEKLFF